What follows are 10 T cell receptor beta chains derived from one specimen sequenced in a study of T cells in Graves' hyperthyroidism and ophthalmopathy. TCR beta CDR3 region amplification was performed from RNA transcripts. The study used the HTBI primer set for a first-round RT-PCR of the TCR CDR3. MiXCR, applied by TCRdb to the multiplex PCR reads, yields one record per CDR3 protein. The sample comprises some 600,000 distinct CDR3 sequences, over 11% of which are singletons, and 5% to 7% rests with the top ten. The specimen sequenced was blood. Receptors were obtained from a woman younger than 45 with Graves' hyperthyroidism that later progressed to Graves' ophthalmopathy.

This clonotype was detected a few times. This chain links TRBV15 with TRBJ2-2; D is possibly TRBD1 (5 bases). CDR1 is LNHNV, CDR2 YYDKDF, per germline (reference sequence). This CDR3 spans 17 amino acids. V was clipped by 0 bases and J by 0 bases, with 11 bases between them. The CDR3, as DNA: TGTGCCACCAGCAGAGACAGGGCCTCTACGAACACCGGGGAGCTGTTTTTT. Translating it yields CATSRDRASTNTGELFF.

The chain carries TRBV6-1 and TRBJ2-2; no clear D gene. The CDR3 sequence is 15 residues long. Germline V CDR1 and CDR2: MNHNS, SASEGT. Trimming took off 8 bases at V and 1 base at J, with 14 bases between the two ends. CDR3 protein: CASAPFWGNTGELFF. The CDR3 DNA is TGTGCCAGCGCACCATTCTGGGGGAACACCGGGGAGCTGTTTTTT.

The chain has TRBV6-5 and TRBJ1-5, with D possibly TRBD1 on 6 matching bases. The V gene's germline CDR1 is MNHEY and CDR2 SVGAGI. V was cut by 2 bases and J by 11 bases, with 10 bases left in between. The CDR3 is 12 residues long. The DNA for the CDR3 is TGTGCCAGCAGTTACAGGGAGGGGGCCCAGCATTTT. Its protein is CASSYREGAQHF.

This chain joins TRBV29-1 and TRBJ2-3, with 11 positions matching TRBD2. Germline V gene lookup returns CDR1 SQVTM and CDR2 ANQGSEA. This CDR3 region has 14 residues. The V gene end was trimmed by 8 bases and the J gene end by 4 bases; junction bases not matched to a gene: 8. This CDR3 is CSFNSGRGSDTQYF. CDR3 coding DNA: TGCAGCTTCAATAGCGGGAGGGGGTCAGATACGCAGTATTTT.

This clonotype occurred many times. The CDR3 protein is CSARGTAALNTEAFF. For the CDR3, the DNA is TGCAGTGCTCGCGGGACGGCGGCTCTGAACACTGAAGCTTTCTTT. This chain joins TRBV20-1 and TRBJ1-1; D is possibly TRBD1 (5 bases). CDR1 is DFQATT and CDR2 is SNEGSKA in the germline V gene (reference sequence). This CDR3 spans 15 amino acids. The V gene lost 5 bases and the J gene lost 0 bases, with 16 bases spanning the gap.

There are many counts of this clonotype. The chain joins TRBV7-8 to TRBJ2-1, with TRBD2 matching over 7 bases. There are 15 residues in the CDR3. J lost 9 bases, V lost 2 bases, and 10 bases had no gene match. The germline V gene encodes CDR1 SGHVS and CDR2 FQNEAQ. The CDR3 region has the DNA TGTGCCAGCAGCTTAAGGCTAGCGGACCTCAGTGAGCAGTTCTTC. Protein sequence: CASSLRLADLSEQFF.

This clonotype was detected many times. The rearrangement links TRBV2 to TRBJ1-4; tentatively, D is TRBD1 (5 bases). Trimming left V 9 bases short and J 5 bases short, with 19 bases between. Looked up from germline, CDR1 is SNHLY and CDR2 is FYNNEI. CDR3 length: 15 amino acids. The CDR3 nucleotides are TGTGCCAGGCACCATCGCGACAGTCCGAATGAAAAACTGTTTTTT. It yields the protein CARHHRDSPNEKLFF.

This clonotype was seen at least ten times. CDR3 amino acids: CASIASGGDGYTF. The CDR3 DNA is TGTGCCAGCATCGCGTCGGGTGGGGATGGCTACACCTTC. The chain joins TRBV6-2 or TRBV6-3 to TRBJ1-2; no reliable D call. Trimming cost V 7 bases and J 6 bases, with 15 bases left between them. CDR1 MNHEY and CDR2 SVGEGT come from the germline V gene. This CDR3 region has 13 residues.

In the case of this clonotype: A much larger clone sits a single nucleotide away, making a read error possible. The gene calls are TRBV12-3 or TRBV12-4 and TRBJ2-2; D not resolved. This CDR3 spans 14 amino acids. The ends were cut back, 2 bases at V and 1 base at J, with 5 bases in the middle. As DNA, the CDR3 is TGTGCCAGCAGTTTAAAAGTGAACACCGGGGAGCTGTTTTTT. It codes for CASSLKVNTGELFF.

The chain combines TRBV20-1 with TRBJ2-3; D is possibly TRBD1 (5 bases). Germline V gene lookup returns CDR1 DFQATT and CDR2 SNEGSKA (reference sequence). Deletions cut 6 bases from V and 5 bases from J, with 21 bases between. This CDR3 region has 15 residues. In DNA form, the CDR3 reads TGCAGTGCCCAGATATTTAGGGGTACGGTAGATACGCAGTATTTT. Amino acid sequence: CSAQIFRGTVDTQYF.